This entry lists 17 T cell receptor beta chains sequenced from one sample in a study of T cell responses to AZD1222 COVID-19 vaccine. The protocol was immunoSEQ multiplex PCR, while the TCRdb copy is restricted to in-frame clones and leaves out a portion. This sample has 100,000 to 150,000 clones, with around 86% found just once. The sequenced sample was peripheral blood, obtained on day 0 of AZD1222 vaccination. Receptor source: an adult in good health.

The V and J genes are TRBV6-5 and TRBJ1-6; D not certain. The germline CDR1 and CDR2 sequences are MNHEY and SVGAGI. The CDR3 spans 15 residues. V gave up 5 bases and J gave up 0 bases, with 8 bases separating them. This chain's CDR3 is CASSRITSYNSPLHF. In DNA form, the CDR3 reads TGTGCCAGCAGTCGAATTACCTCCTATAATTCACCCCTCCACTTT.

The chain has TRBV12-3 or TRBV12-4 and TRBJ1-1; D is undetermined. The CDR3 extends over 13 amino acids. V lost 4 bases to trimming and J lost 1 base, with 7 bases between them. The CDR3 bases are TGTGCCAGCAGTTCCAACCAGAACACTGAAGCTTTCTTT. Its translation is CASSSNQNTEAFF.

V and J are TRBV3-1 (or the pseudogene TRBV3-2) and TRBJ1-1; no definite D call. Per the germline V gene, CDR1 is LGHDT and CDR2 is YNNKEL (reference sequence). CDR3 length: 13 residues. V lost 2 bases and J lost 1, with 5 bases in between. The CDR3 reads CASSQRRNTEAFF. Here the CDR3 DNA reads TGTGCCAGCAGCCAACGGAGGAACACTGAAGCTTTCTTT.

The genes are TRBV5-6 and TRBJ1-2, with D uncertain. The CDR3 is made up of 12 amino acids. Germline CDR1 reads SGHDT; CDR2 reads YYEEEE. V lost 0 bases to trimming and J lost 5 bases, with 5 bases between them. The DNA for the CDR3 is TGTGCCAGCAGCTTGGACGGGTATGGCTACACCTTC. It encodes CASSLDGYGYTF.

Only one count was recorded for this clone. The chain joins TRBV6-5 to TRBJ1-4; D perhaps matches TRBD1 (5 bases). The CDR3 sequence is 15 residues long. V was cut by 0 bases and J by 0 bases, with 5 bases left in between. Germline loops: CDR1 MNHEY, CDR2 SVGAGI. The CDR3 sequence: CASSYSGATNEKLFF. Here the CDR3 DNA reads TGTGCCAGCAGTTACTCGGGGGCAACTAATGAAAAACTGTTTTTT.

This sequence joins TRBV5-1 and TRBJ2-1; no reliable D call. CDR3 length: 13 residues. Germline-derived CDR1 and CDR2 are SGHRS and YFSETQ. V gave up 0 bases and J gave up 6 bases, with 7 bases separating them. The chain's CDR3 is CASSLESSNEQFF. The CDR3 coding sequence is TGCGCCAGCAGCTTGGAATCGAGCAATGAGCAGTTCTTC.

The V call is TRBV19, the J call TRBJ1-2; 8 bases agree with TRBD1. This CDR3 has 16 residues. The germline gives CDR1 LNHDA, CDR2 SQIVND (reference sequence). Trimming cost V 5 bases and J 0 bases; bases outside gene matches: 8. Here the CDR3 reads CASSRGQGQANYGYTF. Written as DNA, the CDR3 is TGTGCCAGTAGTCGTGGTCAGGGACAGGCTAACTATGGCTACACCTTC. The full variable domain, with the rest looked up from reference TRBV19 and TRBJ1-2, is DGGITQSPKYLFRKEGQNVTLSCEQNLNHDAMYWYRQDPGQGLRLIYYSQIVNDFQKGDIAEGYSVSREKKESFPLTVTSAQKNPTAFYLCASSRGQGQANYGYTFGSGTRLTVV.

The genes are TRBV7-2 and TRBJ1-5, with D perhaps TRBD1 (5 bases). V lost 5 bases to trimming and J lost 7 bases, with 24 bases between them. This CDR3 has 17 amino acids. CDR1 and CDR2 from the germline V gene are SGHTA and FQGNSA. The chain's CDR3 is CASSPEPGRRVPQPQHF. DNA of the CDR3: TGTGCCAGCAGCCCAGAACCGGGACGGCGGGTCCCCCAGCCCCAGCATTTT.

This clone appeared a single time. In DNA form, the CDR3 reads TGTGCCAGCAGTACCGGGACCCAGCCCCAGCATTTT. Translation gives CASSTGTQPQHF. The chain is built from TRBV6-1 and TRBJ1-5; tentatively, D is TRBD1 (5 bases). From germline, CDR1 is MNHNS and CDR2 SASEGT. V was clipped by 5 bases and J by 7 bases, with 9 bases between them. The CDR3 is 12 amino acids.

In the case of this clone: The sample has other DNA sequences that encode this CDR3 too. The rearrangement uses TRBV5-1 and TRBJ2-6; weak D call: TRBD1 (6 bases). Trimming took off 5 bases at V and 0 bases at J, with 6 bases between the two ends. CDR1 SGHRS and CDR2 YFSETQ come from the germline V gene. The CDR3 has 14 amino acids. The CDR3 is CASRDSSGANVLTF. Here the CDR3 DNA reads TGCGCCAGCAGGGACAGCTCTGGGGCCAACGTCCTGACTTTC.

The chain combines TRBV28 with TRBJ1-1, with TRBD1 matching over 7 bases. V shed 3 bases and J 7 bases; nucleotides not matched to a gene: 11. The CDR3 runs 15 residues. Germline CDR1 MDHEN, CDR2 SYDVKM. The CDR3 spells CASSFGQATYREAFF. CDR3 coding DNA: TGTGCCAGCAGTTTTGGACAGGCTACTTACCGTGAAGCTTTCTTT.

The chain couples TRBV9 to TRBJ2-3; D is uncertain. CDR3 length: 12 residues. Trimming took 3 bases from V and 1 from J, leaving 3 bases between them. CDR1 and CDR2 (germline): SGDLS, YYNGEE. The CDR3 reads CASSGRTDTQYF. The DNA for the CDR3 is TGTGCCAGCAGCGGCCGCACAGATACGCAGTATTTT.

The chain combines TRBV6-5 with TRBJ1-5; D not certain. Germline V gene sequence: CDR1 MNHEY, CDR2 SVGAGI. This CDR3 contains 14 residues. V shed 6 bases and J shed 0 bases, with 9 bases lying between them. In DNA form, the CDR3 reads TGTGCCAGCAGGGAGAACTTTAGCAATCAGCCCCAGCATTTT. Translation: CASRENFSNQPQHF.

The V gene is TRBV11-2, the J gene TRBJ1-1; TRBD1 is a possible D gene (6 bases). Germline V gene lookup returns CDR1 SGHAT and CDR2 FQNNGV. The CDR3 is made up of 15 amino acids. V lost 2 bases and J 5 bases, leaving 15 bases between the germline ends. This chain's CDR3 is CASSLSSQTGTEAFF. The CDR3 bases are TGTGCCAGCAGCTTATCATCCCAAACAGGGACTGAAGCTTTCTTT.

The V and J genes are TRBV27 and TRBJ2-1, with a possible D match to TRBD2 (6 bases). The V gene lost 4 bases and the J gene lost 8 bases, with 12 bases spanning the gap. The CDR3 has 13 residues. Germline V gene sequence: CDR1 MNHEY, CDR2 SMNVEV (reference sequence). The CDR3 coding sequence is TGTGCCAGCAGTTCGGGACTTGCCTATGAGCAGTTCTTC. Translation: CASSSGLAYEQFF.

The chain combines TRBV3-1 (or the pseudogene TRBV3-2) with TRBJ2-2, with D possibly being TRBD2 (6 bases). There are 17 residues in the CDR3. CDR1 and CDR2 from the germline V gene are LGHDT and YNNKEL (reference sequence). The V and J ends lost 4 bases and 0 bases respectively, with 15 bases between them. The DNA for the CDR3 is TGTGCCAGCAGCCTTAACTGGCGGGGATCGAACACCGGGGAGCTGTTTTTT. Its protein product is CASSLNWRGSNTGELFF.

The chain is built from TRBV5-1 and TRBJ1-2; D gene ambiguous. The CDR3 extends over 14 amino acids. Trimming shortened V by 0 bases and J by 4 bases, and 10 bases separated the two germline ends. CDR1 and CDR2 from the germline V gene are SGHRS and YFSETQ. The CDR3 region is CASSLDDKLYGYTF. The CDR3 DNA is TGCGCCAGCAGCTTGGACGACAAGCTCTATGGCTACACCTTC.